This entry is about one T cell receptor beta chain. Its antigen is not known. These data belong to a study of TIL therapy for anti-PD-1-resistant metastatic lung cancer. Findings of the study overall: Many TIL product clones were absent from baseline tumor, suggesting clonal contraction. Treatment-naive, never-smoker and oncogene-addicted patients were overrepresented in this highly selected cohort.

The time point: pre-treatment sample, taken before nivolumab and TIL therapy. The tumor samples were excised metastases, mostly pleural nodules or supraclavicular lymph nodes. Patients then received nivolumab; progressors got lymphodepletion, TIL and IL-2. V was cut by 0 bases and J by 2 bases, with 15 bases left in between. Germline V gives CDR1 SGHRS, CDR2 YFSETQ. CDR3 length: 17 amino acids. This was the immunoSEQ v3 assay. Profiling relied on immunoSEQ multiplex PCR, and the TCRdb table lists in-frame clones only, not all of them. The table shows 95,000 or so clones, with roughly 65% occurring only once.

This sequence was found in a person aged 25-85 years with non-small cell lung cancer. This material consisted of tumor tissue, taken at baseline. The chain recombines TRBV5-1 with TRBJ2-4; no definite D call. The CDR3 loop reads CASSLDGTGGTKNIQYF. The CDR3, as DNA: TGCGCCAGCAGCTTGGACGGCACCGGTGGGACCAAAAACATTCAGTACTTC.